The present entry profiles one T cell receptor beta chain with its context. The target antigen is unknown. The CDR3 contains 13 residues. Germline CDR1 and CDR2: SGHTA and FQGNSA. Trimming pared 7 bases from V and 9 bases from J, leaving 18 bases between. The source of the sample is a study of identifying expanded T cells in peripheral blood. Study-wide results and limits: Technical replicates showed 0.9 to 1.5 changed clones; approximately 2 weeks 15 to 20; four weeks 19.

Sequencing was performed with immunoSEQ multiplex PCR; in TCRdb, only in-frame clones are kept and a portion is missing. Of some 100,000 clones listed, around 88% are singletons. This chain uses TRBV7-2 with TRBJ1-1; perhaps TRBD1 as D (5 bases). Sequencing used blood. This TCR was recovered from a person aged 18-70 years in good health. The CDR3 DNA reads as TGTGCCAGCACTTTTGGTTTGGGGGATCAAGCTTTCTTT. Amino acid sequence: CASTFGLGDQAFF.